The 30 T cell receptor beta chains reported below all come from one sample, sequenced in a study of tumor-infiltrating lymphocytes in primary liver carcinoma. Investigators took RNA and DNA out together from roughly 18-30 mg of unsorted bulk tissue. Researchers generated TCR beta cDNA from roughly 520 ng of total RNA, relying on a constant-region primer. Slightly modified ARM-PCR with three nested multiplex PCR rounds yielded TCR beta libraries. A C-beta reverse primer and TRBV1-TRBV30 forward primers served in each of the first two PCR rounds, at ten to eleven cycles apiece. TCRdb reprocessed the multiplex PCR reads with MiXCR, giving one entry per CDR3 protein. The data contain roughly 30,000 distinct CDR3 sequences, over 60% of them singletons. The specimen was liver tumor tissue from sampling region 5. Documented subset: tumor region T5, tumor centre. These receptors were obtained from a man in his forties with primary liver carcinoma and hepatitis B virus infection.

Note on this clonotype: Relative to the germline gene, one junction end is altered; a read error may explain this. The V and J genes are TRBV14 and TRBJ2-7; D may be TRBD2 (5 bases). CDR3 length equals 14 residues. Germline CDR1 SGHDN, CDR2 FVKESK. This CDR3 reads CASSIATFSYEQYF. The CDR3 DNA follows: TGTGCGAGCAGCATAGCGACTTTCTCCTACGAGCAGTACTTC.

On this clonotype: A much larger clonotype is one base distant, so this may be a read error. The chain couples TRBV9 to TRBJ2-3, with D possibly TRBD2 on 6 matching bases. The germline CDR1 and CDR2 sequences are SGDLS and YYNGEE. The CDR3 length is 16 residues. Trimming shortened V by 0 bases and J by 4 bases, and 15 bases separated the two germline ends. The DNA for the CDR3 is TGTGCCAGCAGCGTAGCTACGGGACTTTACTCAGATACGCAGTATTTT. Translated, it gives CASSVATGLYSDTQYF.

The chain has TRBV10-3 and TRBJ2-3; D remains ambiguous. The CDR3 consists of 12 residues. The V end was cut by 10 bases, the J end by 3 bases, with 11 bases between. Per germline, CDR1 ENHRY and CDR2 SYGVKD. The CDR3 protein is CATWVGTDTQYF. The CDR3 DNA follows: TGTGCCACCTGGGTAGGTACAGATACGCAGTATTTT.

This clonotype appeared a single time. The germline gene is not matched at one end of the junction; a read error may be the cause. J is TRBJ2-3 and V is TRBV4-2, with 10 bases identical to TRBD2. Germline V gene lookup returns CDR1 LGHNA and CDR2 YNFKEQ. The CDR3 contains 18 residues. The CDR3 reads CTSSQVALLAGATDTRYF. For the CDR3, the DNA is TGTACCAGCAGCCAAGTAGCGCTTCTAGCGGGAGCGACAGATACGCGGTATTTT.

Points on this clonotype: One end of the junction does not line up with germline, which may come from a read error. The CDR3 loop reads CASSPGDRIYGYIF. DNA for the CDR3: TGCGCCAGCAGCCCAGGGGACAGGATCTATGGCTACATCTTC. This chain uses TRBV4-1 with TRBJ1-2; TRBD1 agrees at 8 bases. Per germline, CDR1 MGHRA and CDR2 YSYEKL. The CDR3 runs 14 residues.

DNA of the CDR3: TGTGCCGGCGGTCTCCAGGCGCACGCCTCCTACGAGCAGTACTTC. This encodes CAGGLQAHASYEQYF. V usage is TRBV6-2 or TRBV6-3 and J usage is TRBJ2-7; no firm D call. The V end lost 11 bases, the J end lost 0 bases, and 20 bases lay between the germline ends. CDR1 and CDR2 from the germline V gene are MNHEY and SVGEGT. The CDR3 contains 15 residues.

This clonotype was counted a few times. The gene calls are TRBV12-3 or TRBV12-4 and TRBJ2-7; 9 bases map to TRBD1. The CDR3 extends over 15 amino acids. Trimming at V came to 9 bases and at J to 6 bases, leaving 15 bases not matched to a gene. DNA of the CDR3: TGTGCCAGTAATTTTCCGGGACAGGGACGTTTCGAGCAGTACTTC. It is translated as CASNFPGQGRFEQYF.

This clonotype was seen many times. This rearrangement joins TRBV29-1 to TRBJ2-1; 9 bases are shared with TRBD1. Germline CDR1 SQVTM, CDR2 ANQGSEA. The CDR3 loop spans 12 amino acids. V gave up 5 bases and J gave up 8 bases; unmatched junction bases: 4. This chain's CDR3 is CSVRQGGDEQFF. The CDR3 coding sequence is TGCAGCGTTCGACAGGGGGGGGATGAGCAGTTCTTC.

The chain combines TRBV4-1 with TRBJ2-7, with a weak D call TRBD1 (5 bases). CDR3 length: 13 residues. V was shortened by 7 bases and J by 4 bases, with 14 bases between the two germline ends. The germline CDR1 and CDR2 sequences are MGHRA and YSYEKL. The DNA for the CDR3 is TGCGCCAGCAACCAGGGTCGTTGGTACGAGCAGTACTTC. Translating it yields CASNQGRWYEQYF.

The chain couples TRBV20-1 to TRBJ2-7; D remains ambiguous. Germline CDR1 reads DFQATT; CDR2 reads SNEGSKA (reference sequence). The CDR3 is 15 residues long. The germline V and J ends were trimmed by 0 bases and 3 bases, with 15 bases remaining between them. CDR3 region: CSARDLGRVFYEQYF. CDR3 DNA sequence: TGCAGTGCTAGAGATCTTGGACGGGTATTCTACGAGCAGTACTTC.

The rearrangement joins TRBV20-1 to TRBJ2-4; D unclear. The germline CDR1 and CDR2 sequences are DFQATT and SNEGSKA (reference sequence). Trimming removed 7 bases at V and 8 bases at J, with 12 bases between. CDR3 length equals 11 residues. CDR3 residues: CSGPAGYIQYF. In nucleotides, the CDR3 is TGCAGTGGCCCGGCTGGATACATTCAGTACTTC.

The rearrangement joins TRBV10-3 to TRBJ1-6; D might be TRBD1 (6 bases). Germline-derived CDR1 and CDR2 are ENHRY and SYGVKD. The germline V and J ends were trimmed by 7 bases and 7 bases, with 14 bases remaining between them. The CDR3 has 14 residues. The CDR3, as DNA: TGTGCCATCAACAACAGGGTCGAGAATTCACCCCTCCACTTT. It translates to CAINNRVENSPLHF.

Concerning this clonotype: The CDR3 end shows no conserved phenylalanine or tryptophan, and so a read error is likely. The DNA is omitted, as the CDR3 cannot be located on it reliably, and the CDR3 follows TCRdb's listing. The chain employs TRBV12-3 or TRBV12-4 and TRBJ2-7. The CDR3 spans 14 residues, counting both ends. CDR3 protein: CASTSSVDSYEQYL.

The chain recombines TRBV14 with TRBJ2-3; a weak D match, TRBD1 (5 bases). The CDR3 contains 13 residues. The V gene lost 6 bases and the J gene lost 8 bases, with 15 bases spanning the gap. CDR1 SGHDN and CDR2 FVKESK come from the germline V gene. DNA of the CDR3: TGTGCCAGCAGTCCAAGCTTACAGGTTACGCAGTATTTT. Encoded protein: CASSPSLQVTQYF.

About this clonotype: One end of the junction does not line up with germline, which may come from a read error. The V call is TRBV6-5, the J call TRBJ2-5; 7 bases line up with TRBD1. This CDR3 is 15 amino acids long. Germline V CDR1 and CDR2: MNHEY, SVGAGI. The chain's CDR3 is CASSYTGTVKPTQYF. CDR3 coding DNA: TGTGCCAGCAGTTATACCGGGACAGTGAAACCGACCCAGTACTTT.

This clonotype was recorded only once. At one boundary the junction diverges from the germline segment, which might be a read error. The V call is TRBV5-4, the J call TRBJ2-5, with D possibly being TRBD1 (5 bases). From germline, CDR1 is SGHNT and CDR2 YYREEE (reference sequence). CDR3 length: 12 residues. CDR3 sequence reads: CTSSFSSRTQYF. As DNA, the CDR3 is TGTACCAGCAGCTTCTCGTCCCGGACACAATACTTC.

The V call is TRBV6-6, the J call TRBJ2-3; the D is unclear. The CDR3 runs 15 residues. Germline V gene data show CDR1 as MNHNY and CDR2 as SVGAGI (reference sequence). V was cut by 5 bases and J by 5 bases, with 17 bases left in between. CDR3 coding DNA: TGTGCCAGCAGTCCCCATGCTAGAGGAATAGATACGCAGTATTTT. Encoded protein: CASSPHARGIDTQYF.

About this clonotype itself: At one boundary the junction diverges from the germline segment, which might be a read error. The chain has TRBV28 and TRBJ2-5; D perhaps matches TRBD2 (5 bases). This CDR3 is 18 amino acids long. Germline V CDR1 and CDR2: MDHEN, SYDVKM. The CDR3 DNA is TGTGCCAGCTGTTTACGGTGGGAGAGTGATCGGGCCCGAGAGACCCAGTACTTC. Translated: CASCLRWESDRARETQYF.

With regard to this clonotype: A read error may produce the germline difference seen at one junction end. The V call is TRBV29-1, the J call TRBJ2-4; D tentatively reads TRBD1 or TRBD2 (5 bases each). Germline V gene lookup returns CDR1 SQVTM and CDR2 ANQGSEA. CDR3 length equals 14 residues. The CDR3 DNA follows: TGCAACGTTGAGGGGCTGGGCGTAGGGGACATTCAGTACTTC. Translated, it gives CNVEGLGVGDIQYF.

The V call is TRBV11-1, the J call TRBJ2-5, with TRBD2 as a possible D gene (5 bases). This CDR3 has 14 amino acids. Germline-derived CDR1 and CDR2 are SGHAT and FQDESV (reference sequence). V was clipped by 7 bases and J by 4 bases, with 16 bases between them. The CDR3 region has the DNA TGTGCCAGCACTGGGCAGGTGGAGGTAGAGACCCAGTACTTC. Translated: CASTGQVEVETQYF. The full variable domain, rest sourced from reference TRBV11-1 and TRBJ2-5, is EAEVAQSPRYKITEKSQAVAFWCDPISGHATLYWYRQILGQGPELLVQFQDESVVDDSQLPKDRFSAERLKGVDSTLKIQPAELGDSAMYLCASTGQVEVETQYFGPGTRLLVL.

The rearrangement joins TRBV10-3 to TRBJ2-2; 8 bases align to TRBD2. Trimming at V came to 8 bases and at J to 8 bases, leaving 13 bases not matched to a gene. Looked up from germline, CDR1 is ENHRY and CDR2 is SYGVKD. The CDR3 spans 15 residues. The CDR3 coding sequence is TGTGCCATCCAGAGTAGCGGGGCCCGGAAGGGGGAGCTGTTTTTT. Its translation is CAIQSSGARKGELFF.

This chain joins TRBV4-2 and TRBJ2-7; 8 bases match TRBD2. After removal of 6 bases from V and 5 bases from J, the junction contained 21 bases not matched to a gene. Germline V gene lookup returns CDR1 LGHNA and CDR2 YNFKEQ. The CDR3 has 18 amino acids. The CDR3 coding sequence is TGTGCCAGCAGAGGAAAACCGGGACTAGTGGGAGGACCACACGAGCAGTACTTC. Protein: CASRGKPGLVGGPHEQYF.

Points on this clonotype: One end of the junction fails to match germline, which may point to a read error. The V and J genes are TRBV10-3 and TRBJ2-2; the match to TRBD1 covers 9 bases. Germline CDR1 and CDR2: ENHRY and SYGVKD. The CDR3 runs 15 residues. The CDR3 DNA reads TGTGCCAACAGTGAAACAGGGGGCGACACCGGGGAGCTGTTTTTT. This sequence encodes CANSETGGDTGELFF.

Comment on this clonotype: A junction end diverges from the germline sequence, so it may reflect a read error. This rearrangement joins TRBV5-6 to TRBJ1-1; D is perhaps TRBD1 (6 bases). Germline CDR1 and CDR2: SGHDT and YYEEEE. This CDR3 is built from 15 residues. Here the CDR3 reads CANSLGLGGSTETFF. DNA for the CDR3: TGTGCCAACAGCTTGGGATTAGGGGGAAGCACTGAAACTTTCTTT. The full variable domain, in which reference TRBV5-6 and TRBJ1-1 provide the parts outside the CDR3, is DAGVTQSPTHLIKTRGQQVTLRCSPKSGHDTVSWYQQALGQGPQFIFQYYEEEERQRGNFPDRFSGHQFPNYSSELNVNALLLGDSALYLCANSLGLGGSTETFFGQGTRLTVV.

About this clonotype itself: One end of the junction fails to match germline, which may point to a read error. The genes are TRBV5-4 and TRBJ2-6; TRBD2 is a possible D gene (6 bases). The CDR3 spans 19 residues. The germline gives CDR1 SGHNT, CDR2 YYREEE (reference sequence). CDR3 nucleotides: TGTGCCAGCAGCCCTTCCCTGGGTAGCGGAGTCTCTGGAGCCAACGTCCTGACTTTC. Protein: CASSPSLGSGVSGANVLTF. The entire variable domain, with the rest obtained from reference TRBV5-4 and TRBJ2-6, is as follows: ETGVTQSPTHLIKTRGQQVTLRCSSQSGHNTVSWYQQALGQGPQFIFQYYREEENGRGNFPPRFSGLQFPNYSSELNVNALELDDSALYLCASSPSLGSGVSGANVLTFGAGSRLTVL.

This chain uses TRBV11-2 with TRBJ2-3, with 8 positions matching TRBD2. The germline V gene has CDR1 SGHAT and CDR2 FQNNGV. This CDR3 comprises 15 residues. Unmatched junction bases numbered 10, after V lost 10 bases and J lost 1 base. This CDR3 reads CANSTETSGTDTQYF. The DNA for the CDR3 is TGTGCCAACAGTACCGAGACTAGCGGCACAGATACGCAGTATTTT. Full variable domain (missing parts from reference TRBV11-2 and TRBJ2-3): EAGVAQSPRYKIIEKRQSVAFWCNPISGHATLYWYQQILGQGPKLLIQFQNNGVVDDSQLPKDRFSAERLKGVDSTLKIQPAKLEDSAVYLCANSTETSGTDTQYFGPGTRLTVL.

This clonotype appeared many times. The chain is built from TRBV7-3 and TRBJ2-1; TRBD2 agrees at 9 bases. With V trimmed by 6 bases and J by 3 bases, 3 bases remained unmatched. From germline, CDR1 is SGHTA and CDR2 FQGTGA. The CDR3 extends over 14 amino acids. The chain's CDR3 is CASSLTSGYNEQFF. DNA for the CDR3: TGTGCCAGCAGTCTGACTAGCGGCTACAATGAGCAGTTCTTC. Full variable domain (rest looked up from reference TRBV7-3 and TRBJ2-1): GAGVSQTPSNKVTEKGKYVELRCDPISGHTALYWYRQSLGQGPEFLIYFQGTGAADDSGLPNDRFFAVRPEGSVSTLKIQRTERGDSAVYLCASSLTSGYNEQFFGPGTRLTVL.

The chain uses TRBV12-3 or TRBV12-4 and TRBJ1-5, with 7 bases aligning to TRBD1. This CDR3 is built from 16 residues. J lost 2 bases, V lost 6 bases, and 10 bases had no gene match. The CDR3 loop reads CASRSQRGQGNQPQHF. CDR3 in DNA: TGTGCCAGCAGGTCCCAAAGAGGACAGGGCAATCAGCCCCAGCATTTT.

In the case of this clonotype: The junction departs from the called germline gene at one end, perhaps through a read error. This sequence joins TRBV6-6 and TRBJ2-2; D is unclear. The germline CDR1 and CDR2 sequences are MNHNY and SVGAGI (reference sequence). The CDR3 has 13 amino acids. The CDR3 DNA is TGTACCAGCAGTGCAACGAACACCGGTGAGCTGTTTTTT. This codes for CTSSATNTGELFF.

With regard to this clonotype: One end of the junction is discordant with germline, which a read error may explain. CDR3 nucleotides: TGTGACAGCAGCTTAGAGGGAGGGAACACAGATACGAAGTATTTT. Protein product: CDSSLEGGNTDTKYF. The chain carries TRBV11-2 and TRBJ2-3, with 7 bases identical to TRBD2. The CDR3 covers 15 residues. Germline V CDR1 and CDR2: SGHAT, FQNNGV.